Included here is one T cell receptor beta chain sequence, with context. What it binds is unknown. A much larger clone differs by one base, so this may be a read error. This sample is part of a study of human T cells and chemical hapten exposure. Study in general: Patch tests containing 0.01% DPC, applied to the upper back, were read at 6 days. TCR yield per sample varied, mainly due to pooled library volumes.

Study-wide results and caveats: Having alopecia, donors may respond immunologically unlike healthy people.

This CDR3 is 15 amino acids long. From germline, CDR1 is SQVTM and CDR2 ANQGSEA. V was shortened by 7 bases and J by 4 bases, with 22 bases between the two germline ends. The time point denotes: pre-sensitization, week 0. As for treatment: therapeutic diphenylcyclopropenone sensitization with weekly scalp DPC. Within the library, unique molecular identifiers were attached to each individual cDNA molecule. TCRdb reprocessed the RACE reads via MiXCR and lists one record per CDR3 protein. The sample holds 180,000 or so distinct CDR3 sequences, 25% to 35% seen once. V is TRBV29-1 and J is TRBJ1-2, with D tentatively TRBD1 (5 bases). Material: whole blood, obtained in connection with sensitization to the hapten diphenylcyclopropenone (DPC). This receptor was taken from a woman in her 30s with alopecia areata. Some clones in this sample may be carry-over from other donors' samples. The DNA for the CDR3 is TGCAGCGCTGACCCCGACAGACGGATACGCTATGGCTACACCTTC. It codes for CSADPDRRIRYGYTF.